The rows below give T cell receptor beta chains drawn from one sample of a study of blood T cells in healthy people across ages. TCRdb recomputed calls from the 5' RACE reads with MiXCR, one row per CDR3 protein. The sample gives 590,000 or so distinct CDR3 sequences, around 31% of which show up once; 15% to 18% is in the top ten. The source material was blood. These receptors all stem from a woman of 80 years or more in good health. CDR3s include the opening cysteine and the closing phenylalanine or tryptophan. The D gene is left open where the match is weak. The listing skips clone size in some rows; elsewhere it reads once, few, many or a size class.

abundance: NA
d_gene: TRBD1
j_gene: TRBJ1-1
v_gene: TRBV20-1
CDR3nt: TGCAGTGCTCCGGACAGGGGGCGCATTAGGAACACTGAAGCTTTCTTT
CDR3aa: CSAPDRGRIRNTEAFF

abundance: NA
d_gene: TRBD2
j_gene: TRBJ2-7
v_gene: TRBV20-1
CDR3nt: TGCAGTGCTAGGTCCGCTAGCGGGGTTTACAATGAGCAGTACTTC
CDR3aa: CSARSASGVYNEQYF

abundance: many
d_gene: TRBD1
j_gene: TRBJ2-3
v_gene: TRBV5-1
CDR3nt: TGCGCCAGCAGCCGGGGACAGCTAAGGGACCATGGAGATACGCAGTATTTT
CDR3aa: CASSRGQLRDHGDTQYF

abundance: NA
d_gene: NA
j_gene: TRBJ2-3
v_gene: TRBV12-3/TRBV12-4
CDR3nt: TGTGCCAGCAGTCGACCCGGGGTGAGCGCAGATACGCAGTATTTT
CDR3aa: CASSRPGVSADTQYF

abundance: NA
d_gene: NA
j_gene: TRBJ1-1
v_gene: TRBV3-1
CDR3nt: TGTGCCAGCAGCAGACAGCTTGGCGGGGCTGAAGCTTTCTTT
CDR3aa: CASSRQLGGAEAFF

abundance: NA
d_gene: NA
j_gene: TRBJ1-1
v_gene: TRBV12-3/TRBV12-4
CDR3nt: TGTGCCAGCAGTTTTGACGGGGGCTTGAACACTGAAGCTTTCTTT
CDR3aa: CASSFDGGLNTEAFF

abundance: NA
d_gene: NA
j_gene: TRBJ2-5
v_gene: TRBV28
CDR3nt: TGTGCCAGCAGCGCGCAGGAAGAGACCCGGTACTTC
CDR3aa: CASSAQEETRYF

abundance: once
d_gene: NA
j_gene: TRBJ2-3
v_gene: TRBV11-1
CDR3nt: TGTGCCAGCAGCTTATCCATAGTGGGGGATTCGGATACGCAGTATTTT
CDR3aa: CASSLSIVGDSDTQYF

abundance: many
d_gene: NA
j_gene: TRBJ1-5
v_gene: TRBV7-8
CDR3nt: TGTGCCAGCAGCATTCGAGGAGCGGGTCAGCCCCAGCATTTT
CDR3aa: CASSIRGAGQPQHF

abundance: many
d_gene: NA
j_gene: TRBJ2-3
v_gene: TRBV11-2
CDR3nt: TGTGCCAGCAGCTTAGGTTCCTTCCCCACAGATACGCAGTATTTT
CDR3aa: CASSLGSFPTDTQYF

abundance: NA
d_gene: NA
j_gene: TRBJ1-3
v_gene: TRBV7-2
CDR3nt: TGTGCCAGCAGCCGGAGGGACAACTCTGGAAACACCATATATTTT
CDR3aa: CASSRRDNSGNTIYF

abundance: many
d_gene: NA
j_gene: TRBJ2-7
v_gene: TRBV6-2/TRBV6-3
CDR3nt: TGTGCCACCGAGGCGGGGTGGCGGGTCGAGCAGTACTTC
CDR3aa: CATEAGWRVEQYF

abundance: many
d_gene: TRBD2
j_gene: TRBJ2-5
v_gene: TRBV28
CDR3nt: TGTGCCATAGCATCTGGACTAGCGGGGGGGCATGAGACCCAGTACTTC
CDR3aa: CAIASGLAGGHETQYF

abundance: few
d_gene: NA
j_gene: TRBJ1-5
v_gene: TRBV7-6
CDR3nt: TGTGCCAGCAGCTTAATGACCGCTCGAGCGCGTCAGCCCCAGCATTTT
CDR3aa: CASSLMTARARQPQHF

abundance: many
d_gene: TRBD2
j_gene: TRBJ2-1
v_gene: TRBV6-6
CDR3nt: TGTGCCAGCAGTTACCCGGCGGGGGGGACCAATGAGCAGTTCTTC
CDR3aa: CASSYPAGGTNEQFF

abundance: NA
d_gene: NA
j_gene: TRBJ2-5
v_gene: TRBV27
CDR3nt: TGTGCCAGCAGGCCGAAAGGGAAAGAGACCCAGTACTTC
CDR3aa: CASRPKGKETQYF

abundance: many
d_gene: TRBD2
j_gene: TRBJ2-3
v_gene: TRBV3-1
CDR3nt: TGTGCCAGCAGCCCTAGAGGAGCGGGGGGCGGAGATACGCAGTATTTT
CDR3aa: CASSPRGAGGGDTQYF

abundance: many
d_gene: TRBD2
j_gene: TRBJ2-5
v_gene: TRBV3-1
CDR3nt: TGTGCCAGCAACCGGGGGGGCGGGGAGACCCAGTACTTC
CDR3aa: CASNRGGGETQYF

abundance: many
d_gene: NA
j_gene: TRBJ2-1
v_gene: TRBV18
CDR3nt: TGTGCCAGCTCAACAGGGAGCCTCTCCTACAATGAGCAGTTCTTC
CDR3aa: CASSTGSLSYNEQFF

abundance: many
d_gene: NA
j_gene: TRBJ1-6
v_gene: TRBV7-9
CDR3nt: TGTGCCAGCAGCTTATGGGACAATAATTCACCCCTCCACTTT
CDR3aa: CASSLWDNNSPLHF

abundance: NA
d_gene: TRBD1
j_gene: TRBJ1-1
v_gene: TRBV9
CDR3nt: TGTGCCAGCAGCGAGCGGGGACAGGGGGTCGCTGAAGCTTTCTTT
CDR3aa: CASSERGQGVAEAFF

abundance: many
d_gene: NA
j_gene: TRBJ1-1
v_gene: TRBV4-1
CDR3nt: TGCGCCAGCAGCCTTACCCATGGGGACACTGAAGCTTTCTTT
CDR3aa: CASSLTHGDTEAFF

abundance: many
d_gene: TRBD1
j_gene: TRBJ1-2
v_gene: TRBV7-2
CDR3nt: TGTGCCAGCAGCTTACGGGTGGGGACAGGGGATGGCTACACCTTC
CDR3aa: CASSLRVGTGDGYTF

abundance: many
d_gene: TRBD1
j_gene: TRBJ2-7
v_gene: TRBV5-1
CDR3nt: TGCGCCAGCAGTATGCCGGGACAGGGCTACGAGCAGTACTTC
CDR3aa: CASSMPGQGYEQYF

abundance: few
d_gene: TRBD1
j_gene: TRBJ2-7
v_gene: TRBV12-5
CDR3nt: TGTGCTACCACGGGACAGGGTTTAGGCTACGAGCAGTACTTC
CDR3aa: CATTGQGLGYEQYF

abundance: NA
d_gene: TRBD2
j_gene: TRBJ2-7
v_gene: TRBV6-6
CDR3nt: TGTGTCAGCAGTTTAGCGGGGGGGACCTACGAGCAGTACTTC
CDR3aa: CVSSLAGGTYEQYF

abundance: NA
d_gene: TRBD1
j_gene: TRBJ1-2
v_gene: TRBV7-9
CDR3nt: TGTGTCAGCAGGCGGGACAGGGGGCAGAACTATGGCTACACCTTC
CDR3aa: CVSRRDRGQNYGYTF

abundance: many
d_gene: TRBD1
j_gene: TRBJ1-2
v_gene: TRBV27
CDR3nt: TGTGCCAGCAGGCAAGGACAGGGCAGATATGGCTACACCTTC
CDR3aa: CASRQGQGRYGYTF

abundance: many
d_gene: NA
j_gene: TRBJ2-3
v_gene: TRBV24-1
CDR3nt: TGTGCCACCAGTGATCCTTCCGGACGGGGCACAGATACGCAGTATTTT
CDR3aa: CATSDPSGRGTDTQYF

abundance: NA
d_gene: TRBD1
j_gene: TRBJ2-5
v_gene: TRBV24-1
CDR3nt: TGTGCCACCAGACAGGGGGCGGGGGAGACCCAGTACTTC
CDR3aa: CATRQGAGETQYF

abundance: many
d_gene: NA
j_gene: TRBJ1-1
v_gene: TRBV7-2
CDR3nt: TGTGCCAGCAGCCCCCCGGGGGTCGCAAACACTGAAGCTTTCTTT
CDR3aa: CASSPPGVANTEAFF

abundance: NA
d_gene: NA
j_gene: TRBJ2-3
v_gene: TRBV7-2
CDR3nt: TGTGCCAGCAGCACGCCGGGATATACGCAGTATTTT
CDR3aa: CASSTPGYTQYF

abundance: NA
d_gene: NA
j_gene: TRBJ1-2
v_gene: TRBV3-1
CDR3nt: TGTGCCAGCAGCCAAGACAGAGGGCAAGCTGGCCACACCTTC
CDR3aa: CASSQDRGQAGHTF

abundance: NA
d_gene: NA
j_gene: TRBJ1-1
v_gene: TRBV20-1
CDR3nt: TGCAGTGCTAACCCCCCGGTGACTGAAGCTTTCTTT
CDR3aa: CSANPPVTEAFF

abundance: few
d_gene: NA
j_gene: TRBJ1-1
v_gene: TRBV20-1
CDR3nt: TGCAGTGCTAGTTTGGCGGGCACTGAAGCTTTCTTT
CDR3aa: CSASLAGTEAFF

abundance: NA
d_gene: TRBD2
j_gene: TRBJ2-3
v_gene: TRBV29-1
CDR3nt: TGCGGCGCCCGATGGTCGGGGGGGCCGGATACGCAGTATTTT
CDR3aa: CGARWSGGPDTQYF

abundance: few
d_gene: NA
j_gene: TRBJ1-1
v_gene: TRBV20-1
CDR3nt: TGCAGTGCTAGAAAGCCTCTGAACACTGAAGCTTTCTTT
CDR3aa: CSARKPLNTEAFF

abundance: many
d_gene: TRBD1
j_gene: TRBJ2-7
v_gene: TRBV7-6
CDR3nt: TGTGCCAGCAGCTTAGGGGTCGTGGGGACAGATTACGAGCAGTACTTC
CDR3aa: CASSLGVVGTDYEQYF

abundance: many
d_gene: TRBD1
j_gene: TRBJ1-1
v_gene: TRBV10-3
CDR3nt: TGTGCCATCAGCAACACCGGGACAGGGGATGAAGCTTTCTTT
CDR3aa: CAISNTGTGDEAFF

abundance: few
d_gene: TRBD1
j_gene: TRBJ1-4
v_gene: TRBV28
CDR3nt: TGTGCCAGCAGTCAGACAGGGGGCAGGGAAAAACTGTTTTTT
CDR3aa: CASSQTGGREKLFF

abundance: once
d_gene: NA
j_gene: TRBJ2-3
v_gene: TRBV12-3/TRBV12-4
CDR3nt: TGCGCCAGCAGTTTTAGCAGAGGGGGAGCAGATACGCAGTATTTT
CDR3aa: CASSFSRGGADTQYF

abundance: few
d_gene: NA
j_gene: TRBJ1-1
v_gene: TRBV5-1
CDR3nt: TGCGCCAGCAGCTACGGACAACGCATCATGAACACTGAAGCTTTCTTT
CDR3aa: CASSYGQRIMNTEAFF

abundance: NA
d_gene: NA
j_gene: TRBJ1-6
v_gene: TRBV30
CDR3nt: TGTGCCTGGAGTGTACTAACTGGTAATTCACCCCTCCACTTT
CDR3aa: CAWSVLTGNSPLHF